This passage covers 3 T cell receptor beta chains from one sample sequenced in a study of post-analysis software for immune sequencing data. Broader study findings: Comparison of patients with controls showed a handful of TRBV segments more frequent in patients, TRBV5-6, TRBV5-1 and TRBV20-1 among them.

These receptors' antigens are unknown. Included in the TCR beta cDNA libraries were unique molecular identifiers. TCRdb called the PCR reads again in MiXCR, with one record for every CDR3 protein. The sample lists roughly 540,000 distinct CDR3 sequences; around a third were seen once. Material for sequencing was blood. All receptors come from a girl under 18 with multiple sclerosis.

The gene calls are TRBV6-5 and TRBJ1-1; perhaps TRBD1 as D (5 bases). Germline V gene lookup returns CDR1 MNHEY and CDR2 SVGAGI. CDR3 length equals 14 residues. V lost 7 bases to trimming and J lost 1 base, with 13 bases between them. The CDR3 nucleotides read TGTGCCAGCACCGTGACAGTCCAGAACACTGAAGCTTTCTTT. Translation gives CASTVTVQNTEAFF.

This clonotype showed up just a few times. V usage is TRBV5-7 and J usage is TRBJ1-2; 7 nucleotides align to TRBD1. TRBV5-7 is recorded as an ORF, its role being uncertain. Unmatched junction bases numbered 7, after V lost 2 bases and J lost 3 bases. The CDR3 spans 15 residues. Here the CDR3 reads CASSFWTGRDYGYTF. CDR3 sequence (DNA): TGTGCCAGCAGCTTCTGGACAGGCAGGGACTATGGCTACACCTTC.

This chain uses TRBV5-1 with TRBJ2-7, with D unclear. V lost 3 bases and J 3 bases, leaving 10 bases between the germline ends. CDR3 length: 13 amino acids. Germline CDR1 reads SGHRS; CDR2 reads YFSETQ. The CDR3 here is CASSSGRLYEQYF. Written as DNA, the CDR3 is TGCGCCAGCAGCTCAGGACGGCTCTACGAGCAGTACTTC.